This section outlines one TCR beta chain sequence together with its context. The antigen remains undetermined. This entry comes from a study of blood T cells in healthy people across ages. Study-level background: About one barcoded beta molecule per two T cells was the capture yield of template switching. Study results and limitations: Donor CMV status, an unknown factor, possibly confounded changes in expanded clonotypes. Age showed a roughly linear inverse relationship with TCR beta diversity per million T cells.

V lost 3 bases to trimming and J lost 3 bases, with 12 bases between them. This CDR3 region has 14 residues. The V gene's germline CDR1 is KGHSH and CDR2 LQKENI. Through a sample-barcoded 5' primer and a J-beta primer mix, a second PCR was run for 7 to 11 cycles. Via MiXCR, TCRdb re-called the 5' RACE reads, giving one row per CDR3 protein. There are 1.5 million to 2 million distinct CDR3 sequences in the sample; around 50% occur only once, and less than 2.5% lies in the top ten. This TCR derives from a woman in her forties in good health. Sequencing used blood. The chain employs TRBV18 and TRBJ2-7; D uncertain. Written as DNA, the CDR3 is TGTGCCAGCTCACCGCCGGGTGTACGCTACGAGCAGTACTTC. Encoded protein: CASSPPGVRYEQYF. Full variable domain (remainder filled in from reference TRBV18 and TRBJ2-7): NAGVMQNPRHLVRRRGQEARLRCSPMKGHSHVYWYRQLPEEGLKFMVYLQKENIIDESGMPKERFSAEFPKEGPSILRIQQVVRGDSAAYFCASSPPGVRYEQYFGPGTRLTVT.